The 3 T cell receptor beta chains below come from one sample, sequenced in a study of T cell repertoires in cytomegalovirus infection. One entry per CDR3 protein results from TCRdb running MiXCR on the reads. The data contain approximately 170,000 distinct CDR3 sequences, around an eighth of them seen just once; the ten biggest clones take up over 25%. Source material: PBMCs. The receptors stem from a human donor in good health (CMV status not recorded). Some clones in this sample may be carry-over from other donors' samples.

There are many counts of this clonotype. V is TRBV29-1 and J is TRBJ2-7; D is perhaps TRBD1 or TRBD2 (5 bases each). CDR1 and CDR2 (germline): SQVTM, ANQGSEA. The V end lost 4 bases, the J end lost 6 bases, and 10 bases lay between the germline ends. There are 11 residues in the CDR3. The CDR3 DNA sequence: TGCAGCGTTGTGCGAGGGACCGAGCAGTACTTC. Translating gives CSVVRGTEQYF.

The sample holds many counts of this clonotype. The rearrangement uses TRBV27 and TRBJ1-5; 11 bases map to TRBD1. Germline V CDR1 and CDR2: MNHEY, SMNVEV (reference sequence). Losses at the gene ends were 4 bases for V and 1 base for J; bases not matched to a gene: 6. The CDR3 contains 17 residues. The CDR3 DNA is TGTGCCAGCAGTTGGACAGGGGGCTATGAGAGCAATCAGCCCCAGCATTTT. Translated: CASSWTGGYESNQPQHF.

The chain uses TRBV19 and TRBJ1-1; D remains ambiguous. Germline V gene data show CDR1 as LNHDA and CDR2 as SQIVND (reference sequence). The CDR3 has 15 amino acids. Trimming pared 7 bases from V and 0 bases from J, leaving 15 bases between. The chain's CDR3 is CASTVGSAMNTEAFF. The DNA of the CDR3 is TGTGCCAGTACCGTGGGGAGCGCCATGAACACTGAAGCTTTCTTT.